A selection of T cell receptor beta chains follows, all from one sample in a study of T-cell memory formation after mild COVID-19. Using its own MiXCR run on the 5' RACE reads, TCRdb lists one record per CDR3 protein. The table includes 400,000 or so distinct CDR3 sequences, around 19% detected once. Sequencing was performed on PBMCs or a T cell subset sorted from them (not recorded which). These receptors originate from an adult woman who had mild COVID-19 (a few samples of this study predate the infection). Cell type and time point are not known. Each CDR3 is given with its conserved first and last residue. D genes are given only for firm matches. Size tells how often a clone was seen (once, few, many) or the class of an expanded clone, and some rows leave it out.

few,TRBV7-3,.,TRBJ1-2,TGTGCCAGCAGCTCGGGGAGGGGGGCCGGCGGCTACACCTTC,CASSSGRGAGGYTF
.,TRBV15,TRBD2,TRBJ2-2,TGTGCCACCAGCAGGAGCAGGGCGGGAGGAAGGCCCGGGGAGCTGTTTTTT,CATSRSRAGGRPGELFF
.,TRBV29-1,.,TRBJ1-2,TGCAGCGTTGAACGGGGAGATAACTATGGCTACACCTTC,CSVERGDNYGYTF
.,TRBV20-1,.,TRBJ1-1,TGCAGTGCTAGTCAGGGCGCTGAAGCTTTCTTT,CSASQGAEAFF
few,TRBV3-1,TRBD2,TRBJ2-5,TGTGCCAGCAGCCAAGAGCTTAGGGTTTTAGCTAGCGGGGGGCCGGCGGGAGAGACCCAGTACTTC,CASSQELRVLASGGPAGETQYF
few,TRBV20-1,TRBD1,TRBJ1-5,TGCAGTGCTACGGGGGGACAGGTTAGCAATCAGCCCCAGCATTTT,CSATGGQVSNQPQHF
few,TRBV6-5,.,TRBJ2-1,TGTGCCAGCAGTCCTACGACAACTACCTACAATGAGCAGTTCTTC,CASSPTTTTYNEQFF
few,TRBV12-5,.,TRBJ2-1,TGTGCTAGTGGTTTGTTACGCGCGGGGAGCTCCTACAATGAGCAGTTCTTC,CASGLLRAGSSYNEQFF
few,TRBV7-9,.,TRBJ1-5,TGTGCCAGCAGCTTATTCGGTGATAGCAATCAGCCCCAGCATTTT,CASSLFGDSNQPQHF
.,TRBV5-1,.,TRBJ1-1,TGCGCCAGCAGCTTGGCTAGCGGGGGAAAGAACACTGAAGCTTTCTTT,CASSLASGGKNTEAFF
.,TRBV3-1,.,TRBJ1-4,TGTGCCAGCAGCCAAGCAGGAGGGGATGAAAAACTGTTTTTT,CASSQAGGDEKLFF
.,TRBV24-1,.,TRBJ2-3,TGTGCCACCAGTGATTTTGCCAGGGGGGGGACCACAGATACGCAGTATTTT,CATSDFARGGTTDTQYF
many,TRBV30,.,TRBJ2-2,TGTGCCTGGAGTGGGATGATCGTCAGCAACACCGGGGAGCTGTTTTTT,CAWSGMIVSNTGELFF
.,TRBV24-1,TRBD1,TRBJ1-1,TGTGCCACCAGTGACCAGAGGACAGGGACTGAAGCTTTCTTT,CATSDQRTGTEAFF
few,TRBV6-4,.,TRBJ2-2,TGTGCCAGCAGTGACTCGGCCGGGGACACCGGGGAGCTGTTTTTT,CASSDSAGDTGELFF
.,TRBV5-6,.,TRBJ1-4,TGTGCCAGCAGCCGCGGACATCGTGAAAAACTGTTTTTT,CASSRGHREKLFF
few,TRBV20-1,TRBD2,TRBJ2-3,TGCAGCCCCATCGGGCGGGGGGGACCATTTGCCTTCACAGATACGCAGTATTTT,CSPIGRGGPFAFTDTQYF
few,TRBV4-3,TRBD2,TRBJ2-1,TGCGCCAGCAGCCAAGATCCTAGCGGGATCTACAATGAGCAGTTCTTC,CASSQDPSGIYNEQFF
.,TRBV7-9,.,TRBJ1-4,TGTGCCAGCAGCTTAGCGGTCCGGGAAAATGAAAAACTGTTTTTT,CASSLAVRENEKLFF
.,TRBV6-6,.,TRBJ1-1,TGTGCCAGCAGTTCCCGGGACTTTATAGACACTGAAGCTTTCTTT,CASSSRDFIDTEAFF
few,TRBV27,TRBD1,TRBJ2-1,TGTGCCAGCAGTTCGCCTCCCGCTTCGCAGGGGGCTGGGGATGAGCAGTTCTTC,CASSSPPASQGAGDEQFF
many,TRBV5-1,TRBD1,TRBJ2-1,TGCGCCAGCAGCGCGACAGGGTATGATGAGCAGTTCTTC,CASSATGYDEQFF
.,TRBV9,TRBD2,TRBJ2-3,TGTGCCAGCAGCGTAGACATAGCGGGAGTCGGCACAGATACGCAGTATTTT,CASSVDIAGVGTDTQYF
many,TRBV5-1,TRBD1,TRBJ1-1,TGCGCCAGCAGCTCTCAGACAGGGGGTAGGAACACTGAAGCTTTCTTT,CASSSQTGGRNTEAFF
.,TRBV7-9,.,TRBJ2-3,TGTGCCAGCAGCGTAACTACACCGAGCACAGATACGCAGTATTTT,CASSVTTPSTDTQYF
.,TRBV24-1,TRBD1,TRBJ2-7,TGTGCCACCAGTGATACCCGGACAGGCCACGGGGCCGAGCAGTACTTC,CATSDTRTGHGAEQYF
few,TRBV6-5,.,TRBJ1-1,TGTGCCAGCAATAGGGCAGGGGACATGAACACTGAAGCTTTCTTT,CASNRAGDMNTEAFF
.,TRBV24-1,.,TRBJ2-5,TGTGCCACCAGTGATTACCAAGGGGGGACCCAGTACTTC,CATSDYQGGTQYF
.,TRBV6-2/TRBV6-3,TRBD2,TRBJ2-1,TGTGCCAGCAGGGGGACTAGCGGGCGGAATGAGCAGTTCTTC,CASRGTSGRNEQFF
.,TRBV27,.,TRBJ1-2,TGTGCCAGCGGAAAACGCGGTCGCCAGCCGAACTATGGCTACACCTTC,CASGKRGRQPNYGYTF
.,TRBV30,.,TRBJ1-1,TGTGCCTGGATGCGAGAGGAAGCTTTCTTT,CAWMREEAFF
.,TRBV12-3/TRBV12-4,.,TRBJ1-6,TGTGCCAGCAGCCTAACAGGGAATTCACCCCTCCACTTT,CASSLTGNSPLHF